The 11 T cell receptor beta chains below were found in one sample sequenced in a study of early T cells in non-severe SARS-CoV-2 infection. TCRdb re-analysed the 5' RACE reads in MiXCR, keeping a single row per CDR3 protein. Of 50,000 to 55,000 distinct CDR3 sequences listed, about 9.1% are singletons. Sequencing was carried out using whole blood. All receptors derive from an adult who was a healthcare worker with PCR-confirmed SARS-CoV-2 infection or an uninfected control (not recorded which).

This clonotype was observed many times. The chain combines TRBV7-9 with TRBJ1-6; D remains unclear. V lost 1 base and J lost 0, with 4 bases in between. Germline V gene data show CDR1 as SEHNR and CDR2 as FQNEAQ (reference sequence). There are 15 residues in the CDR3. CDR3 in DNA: TGTGCCAGCAGCTTAGGGGGCTCCTATAATTCACCCCTCCACTTT. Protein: CASSLGGSYNSPLHF.

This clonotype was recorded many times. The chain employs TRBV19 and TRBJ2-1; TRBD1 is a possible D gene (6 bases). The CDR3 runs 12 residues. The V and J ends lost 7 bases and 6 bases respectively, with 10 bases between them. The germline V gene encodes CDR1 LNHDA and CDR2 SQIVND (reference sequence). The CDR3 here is CASKGGGNEQFF. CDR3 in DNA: TGTGCCAGTAAAGGGGGTGGCAATGAGCAGTTCTTC.

The DNA of the CDR3 is TGTGCCAGCAGTCAGGACAGCCAAGAGACCCAGTACTTC. It yields the protein CASSQDSQETQYF. This chain connects TRBV2 to TRBJ2-5; TRBD1 is a possible D gene (6 bases). Germline V CDR1 and CDR2: SNHLY, FYNNEI. CDR3 size: 13 residues. Trimming left V 5 bases short and J 1 base short, with 8 bases between.

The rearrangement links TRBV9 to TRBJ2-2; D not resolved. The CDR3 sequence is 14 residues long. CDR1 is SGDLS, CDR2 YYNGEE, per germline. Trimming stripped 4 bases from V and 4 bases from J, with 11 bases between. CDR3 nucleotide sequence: TGTGCCAGCAGCATGGACCTACGCACCGGGGAGCTGTTTTTT. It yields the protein CASSMDLRTGELFF.

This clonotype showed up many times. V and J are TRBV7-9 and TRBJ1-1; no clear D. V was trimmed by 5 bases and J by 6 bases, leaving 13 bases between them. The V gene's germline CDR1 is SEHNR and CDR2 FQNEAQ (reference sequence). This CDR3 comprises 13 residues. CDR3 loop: CASSRAVFPEAFF. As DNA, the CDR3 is TGTGCCAGCAGCCGCGCGGTTTTCCCTGAAGCTTTCTTT.

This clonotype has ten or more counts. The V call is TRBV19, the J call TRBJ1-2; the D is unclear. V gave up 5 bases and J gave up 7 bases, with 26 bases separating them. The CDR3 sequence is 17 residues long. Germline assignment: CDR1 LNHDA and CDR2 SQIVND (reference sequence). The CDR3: CASSPTPDIAWLGGYTF. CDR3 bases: TGTGCCAGTAGTCCGACCCCCGACATAGCCTGGCTGGGTGGCTACACCTTC.

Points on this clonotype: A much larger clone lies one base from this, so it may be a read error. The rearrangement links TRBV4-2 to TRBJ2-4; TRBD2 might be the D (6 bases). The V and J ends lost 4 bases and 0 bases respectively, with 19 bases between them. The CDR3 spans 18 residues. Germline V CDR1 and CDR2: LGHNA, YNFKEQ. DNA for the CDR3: TGTGCCAGCAGCCGAGAGCCGGGTGGAGGGGTAGCCAAAAACATTCAGTACTTC. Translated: CASSREPGGGVAKNIQYF.

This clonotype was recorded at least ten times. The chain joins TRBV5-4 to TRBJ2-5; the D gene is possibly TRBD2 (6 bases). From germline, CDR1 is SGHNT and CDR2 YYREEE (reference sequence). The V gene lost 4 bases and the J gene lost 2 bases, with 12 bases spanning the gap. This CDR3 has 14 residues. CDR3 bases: TGTGCCAGCAGCCCTCCGGGGGTGCAAGAGACCCAGTACTTC. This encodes CASSPPGVQETQYF.

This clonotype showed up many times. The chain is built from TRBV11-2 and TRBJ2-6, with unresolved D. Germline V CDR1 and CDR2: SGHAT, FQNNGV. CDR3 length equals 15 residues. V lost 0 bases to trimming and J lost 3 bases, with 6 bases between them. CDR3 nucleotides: TGTGCCAGCAGCTTAGAAGGTCGTGGGGCCAACGTCCTGACTTTC. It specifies CASSLEGRGANVLTF.

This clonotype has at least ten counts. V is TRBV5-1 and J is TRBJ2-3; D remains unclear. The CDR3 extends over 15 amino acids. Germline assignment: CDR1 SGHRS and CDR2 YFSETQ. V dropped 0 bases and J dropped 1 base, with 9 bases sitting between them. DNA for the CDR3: TGCGCCAGCAGCTTGGGACTGGTTGGCACAGATACGCAGTATTTT. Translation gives CASSLGLVGTDTQYF.

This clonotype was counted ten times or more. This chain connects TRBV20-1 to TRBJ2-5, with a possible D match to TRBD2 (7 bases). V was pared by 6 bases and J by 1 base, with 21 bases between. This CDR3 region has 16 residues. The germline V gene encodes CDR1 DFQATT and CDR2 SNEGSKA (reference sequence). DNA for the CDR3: TGCAGTGCCAGGACTGGTAGTGGGGGGGCCCAAGAGACCCAGTACTTC. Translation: CSARTGSGGAQETQYF.